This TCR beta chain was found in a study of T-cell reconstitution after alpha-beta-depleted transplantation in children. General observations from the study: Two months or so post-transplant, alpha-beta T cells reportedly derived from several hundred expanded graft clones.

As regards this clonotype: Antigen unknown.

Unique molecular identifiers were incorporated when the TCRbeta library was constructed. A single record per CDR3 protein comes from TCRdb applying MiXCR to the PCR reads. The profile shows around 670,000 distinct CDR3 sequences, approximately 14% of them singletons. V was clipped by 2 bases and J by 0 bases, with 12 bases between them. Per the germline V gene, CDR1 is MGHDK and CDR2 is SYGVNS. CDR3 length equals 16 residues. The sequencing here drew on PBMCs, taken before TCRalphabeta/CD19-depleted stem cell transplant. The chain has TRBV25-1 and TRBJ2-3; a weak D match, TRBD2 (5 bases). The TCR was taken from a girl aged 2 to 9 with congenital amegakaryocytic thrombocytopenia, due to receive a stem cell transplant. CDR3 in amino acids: CASSERASLSTDTQYF. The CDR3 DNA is TGTGCCAGCAGTGAACGGGCTAGCCTTAGCACAGATACGCAGTATTTT.